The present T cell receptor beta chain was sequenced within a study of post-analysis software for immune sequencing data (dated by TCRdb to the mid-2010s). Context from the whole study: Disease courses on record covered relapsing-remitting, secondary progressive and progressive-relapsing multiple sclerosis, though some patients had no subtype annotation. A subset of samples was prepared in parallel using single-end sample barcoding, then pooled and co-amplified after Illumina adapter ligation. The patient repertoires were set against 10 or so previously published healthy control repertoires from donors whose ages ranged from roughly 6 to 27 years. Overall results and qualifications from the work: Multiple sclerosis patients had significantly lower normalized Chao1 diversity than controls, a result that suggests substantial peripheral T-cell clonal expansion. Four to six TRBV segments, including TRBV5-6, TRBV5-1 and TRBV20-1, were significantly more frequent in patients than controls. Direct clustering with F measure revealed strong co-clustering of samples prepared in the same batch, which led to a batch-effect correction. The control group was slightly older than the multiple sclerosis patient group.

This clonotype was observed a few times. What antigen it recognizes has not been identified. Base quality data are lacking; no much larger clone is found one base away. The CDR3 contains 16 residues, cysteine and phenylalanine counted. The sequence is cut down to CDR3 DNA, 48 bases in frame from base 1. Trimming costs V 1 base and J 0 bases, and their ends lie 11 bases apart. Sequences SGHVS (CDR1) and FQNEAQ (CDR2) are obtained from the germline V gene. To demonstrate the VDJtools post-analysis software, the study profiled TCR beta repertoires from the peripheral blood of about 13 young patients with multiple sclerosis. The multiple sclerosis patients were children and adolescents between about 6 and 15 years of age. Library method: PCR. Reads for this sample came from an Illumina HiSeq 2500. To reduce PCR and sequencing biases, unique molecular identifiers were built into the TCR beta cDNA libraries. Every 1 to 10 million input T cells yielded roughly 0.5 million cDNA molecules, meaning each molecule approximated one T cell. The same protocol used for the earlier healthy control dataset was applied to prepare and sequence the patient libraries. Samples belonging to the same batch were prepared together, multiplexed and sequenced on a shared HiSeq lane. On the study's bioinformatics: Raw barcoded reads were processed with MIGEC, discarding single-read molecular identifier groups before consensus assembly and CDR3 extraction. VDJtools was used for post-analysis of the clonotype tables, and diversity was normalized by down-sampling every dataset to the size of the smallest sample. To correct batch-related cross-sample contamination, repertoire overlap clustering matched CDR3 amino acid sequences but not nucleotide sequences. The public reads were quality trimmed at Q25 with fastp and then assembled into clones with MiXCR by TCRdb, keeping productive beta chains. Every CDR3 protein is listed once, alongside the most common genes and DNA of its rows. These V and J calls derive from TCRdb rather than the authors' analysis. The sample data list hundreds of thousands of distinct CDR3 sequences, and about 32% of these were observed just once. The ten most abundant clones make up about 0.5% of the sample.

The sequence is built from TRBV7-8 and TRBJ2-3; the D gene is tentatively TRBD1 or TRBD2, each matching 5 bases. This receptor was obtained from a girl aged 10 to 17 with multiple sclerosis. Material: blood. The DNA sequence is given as TGTGCCAGCAGCTTAGGTCGCAGGGAGAGCACAGATACGCAGTATTTT. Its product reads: CASSLGRRESTDTQYF. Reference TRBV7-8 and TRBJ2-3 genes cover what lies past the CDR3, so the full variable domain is GAGVSQSPRYKVAKRGQDVALRCDPISGHVSLFWYQQALGQGPEFLTYFQNEAQLDKSGLPSDRFFAERPEGSVSTLKIQRTQQEDSAVYLCASSLGRRESTDTQYFGPGTRLTVL.